The source of this T cell receptor beta chain is a study of graft-versus-host responses after intestinal transplantation. The overall study: Multivisceral, liver-intestinal, or isolated intestinal grafts were transplanted into recipients. Whole-study results and caveats: Early declines in HvG clones that occurred post-transplant were associated with peak circulating GvH clone levels.

Notes on this clone: The antigen is unknown.

The CDR3 loop spans 13 amino acids. Germline values: CDR1 SGHVS, CDR2 FNYEAQ. The V gene lost 3 bases and the J gene lost 7 bases, with 9 bases spanning the gap. TCRdb's table, derived via immunoSEQ multiplex PCR, lists solely in-frame clones and lacks some. The table lists over 85,000 clones, 90% to 95% of them singletons. Sequencing was performed on unstimulated CD8+ T cells sorted from spleen or lymph node cells, taken before intestinal transplant. This clonotype originated in a human donor who received an intestinal transplant. The chain is built from TRBV7-6 and TRBJ2-2; D unresolved. CDR3 in amino acids: CASSLTPDGELFF. The DNA for the CDR3 is TGTGCCAGCAGCTTGACTCCAGACGGGGAGCTGTTTTTT. Looking up the rest from reference TRBV7-6 and TRBJ2-2 gives the full variable domain: GAGVSQSPRYKVTKRGQDVALRCDPISGHVSLYWYRQALGQGPEFLTYFNYEAQQDKSGLPNDRFSAERPEGSISTLTIQRTEQRDSAMYRCASSLTPDGELFFGEGSRLTVL.